This TCR beta chain was obtained from a study of cytomegalovirus exposure and HLA in healthy donors. Vbeta (60) and Jbeta (13) primers were used in the PCR. TCRdb keeps only in-frame clones here, not all; method: immunoSEQ multiplex PCR. The sample lists around 210,000 clones, about 85% occurring once. The CDR3 is 16 amino acids. Germline CDR1 is SEHNR and CDR2 is FQNEAQ (reference sequence). The V and J ends lost 5 bases and 6 bases respectively, with 21 bases between them. This clone was counted only a few times. This rearrangement joins TRBV7-9 to TRBJ2-3; D is perhaps TRBD1 (6 bases). The sequenced material came from PBMCs. This clonotype originated in a girl between 2 and 10 years old in good health and CMV-seronegative. The chain's CDR3 is CASSGSTGSLRDTQYF. CDR3 sequence (DNA): TGTGCCAGCAGCGGTTCAACAGGGTCATTAAGGGATACGCAGTATTTT.